This section outlines one T cell receptor (beta chain) sequence together with its context. This clone was recorded once. The antigen it binds to is not known. Base qualities are missing; no much larger clone stands one base away. The CDR3 regions of human TCRbeta chains were subjected to immunosequencing. The authors' analysis ran thus. TCRs in the repertoires were matched against a reference library of SARS-CoV-2-specific TCRs that had been generated with the MIRA antigen-specificity platform. Breadth meant the fraction of unique TCRs that were SARS-CoV-2-associated, whereas depth meant the fraction of total T cells that were SARS-CoV-2-associated. Using the MIRA data, each spike-specific TCR was assigned both to the spike region to which the TCR was reactive and to a CD4 or CD8 class. Log10-transformed breadth and depth values were compared by one-way ANOVA with Sidak's multiple comparisons tests. This is the immuneACCESS table as TCRdb keeps it, with only in-frame sequences that have V and J called. A part of the clones is gone; compared with another copy, unresolved V genes explain less than half, and the rest is unexplained. V, J and clone size are taken as reported in that table, and D and trimming were inferred from the DNA itself. The sample data list approximately 130,000 clones, and 75% to 95% of these were observed just once. The ten largest make up 4% to 4.5% of the sample.

Based on the germline V gene, the CDR1 and CDR2 sequences are KGHSH and LQKENI. Spanning cysteine to phenylalanine, the CDR3 consists of 11 amino acids. Only the CDR3 DNA stays, 33 bases, in frame from base 1. V is clipped by 5 bases and J by 9 bases, and the sequence between their germline boundaries is 10 bases long. The data derive from a study of T cell responses to AZD1222 COVID-19 vaccine (dated by TCRdb to the early 2020s). For the study in its entirety: A total of 233 trial participants underwent TCR sequencing, of whom 200 to 220 received two doses of AZD1222 and about 25 received two doses of the MenACWY control vaccine. Trial participants were enrolled by age into subgroups of 18-55, 56-69 and 70-plus years, and roughly 150, 30 and 60 TCR-sequenced participants, respectively, were included in these subgroups.

Broader findings and caveats from the paper: Conclusions about previously exposed vaccinees were limited because only 6 or 7 AZD1222 recipients were SARS-CoV-2 seropositive at baseline. Reportedly, almost half of the unique spike-specific TCRs recognized epitopes lying outside the regions that are mutated in the B.1.351 and B.1.1.7 variants. In the small 56-69-year group, the increase in depth fell short of significance, most likely because of low power. The whole spike protein was spanned by vaccine-associated CD4 TCRs, and dominant responses were seen in regions 160-218 and 743-854. Most participants were white British and females outnumbered males, and the authors suggested that clonal diversity may have been underestimated. After two AZD1222 doses, both the breadth and the depth of spike-specific TCRs were significantly higher than at day 0 and than in MenACWY recipients. Because no day 14 peak-response samples were available, the repertoires could be characterized only after the peak T cell response.

The intended sense of this specimen's time point label: about 28 days (+/-7) after the second vaccine dose. The treatment or condition tag for this specimen amounts to: meningococcal conjugate vaccine given as trial control. The vaccinee samples were drawn from two UK trials, COV001 and COV002, one of which was a single-blind randomized controlled phase 2/3 trial testing AZD1222 (ChAdOx1 nCoV-19) in healthy adults. For TCRbeta chain sequencing, PBMC samples were collected from trial participants at day 0 and at day 28 after the second dose. This TCR was sampled from an adult who received the MenACWY meningococcal vaccine as a control. Specimen: peripheral blood, collected 28 days after the second dose of the MenACWY control vaccine. Rearrangement joined TRBV18 to TRBJ1-2, and the D gene may be TRBD1, 6 bases matching. The CDR3 region: CASSLDRSYTF. The DNA sequence follows: TGTGCCAGCTCATTAGACAGGAGCTACACCTTC.